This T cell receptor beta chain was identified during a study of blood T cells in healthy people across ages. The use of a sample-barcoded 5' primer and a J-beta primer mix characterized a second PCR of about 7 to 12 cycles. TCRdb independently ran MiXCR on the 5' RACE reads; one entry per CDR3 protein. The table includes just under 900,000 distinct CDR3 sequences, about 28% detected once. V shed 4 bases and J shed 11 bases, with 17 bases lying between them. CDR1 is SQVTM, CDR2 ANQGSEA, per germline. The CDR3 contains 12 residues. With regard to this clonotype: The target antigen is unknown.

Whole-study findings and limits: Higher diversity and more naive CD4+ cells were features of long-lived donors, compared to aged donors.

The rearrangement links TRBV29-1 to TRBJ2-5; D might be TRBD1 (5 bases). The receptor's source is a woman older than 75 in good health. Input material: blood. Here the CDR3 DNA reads TGCAGCGTTGGGGGCAGGGCGGATGAGCAGTACTTC. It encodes CSVGGRADEQYF.